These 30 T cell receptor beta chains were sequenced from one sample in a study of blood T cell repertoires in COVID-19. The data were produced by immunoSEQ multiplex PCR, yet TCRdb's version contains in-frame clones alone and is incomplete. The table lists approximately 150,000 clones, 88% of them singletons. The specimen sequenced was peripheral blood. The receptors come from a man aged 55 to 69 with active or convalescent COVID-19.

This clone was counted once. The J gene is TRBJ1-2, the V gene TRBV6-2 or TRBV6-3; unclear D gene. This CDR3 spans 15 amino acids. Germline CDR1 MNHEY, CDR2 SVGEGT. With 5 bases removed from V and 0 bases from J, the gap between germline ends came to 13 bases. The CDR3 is CASSLLQTANYGYTF. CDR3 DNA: TGTGCCAGCAGTCTTCTTCAAACAGCTAACTATGGCTACACCTTC.

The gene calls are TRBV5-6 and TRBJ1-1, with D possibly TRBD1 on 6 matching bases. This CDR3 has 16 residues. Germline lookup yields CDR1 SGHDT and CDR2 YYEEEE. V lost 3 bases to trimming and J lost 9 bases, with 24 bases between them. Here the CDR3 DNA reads TGTGCCAGCAGCTCCTCGACGTATGACAGGACCTTTAAAGCTTTCTTT. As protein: CASSSSTYDRTFKAFF. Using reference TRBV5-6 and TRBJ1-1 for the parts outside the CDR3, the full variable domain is DAGVTQSPTHLIKTRGQQVTLRCSPKSGHDTVSWYQQALGQGPQFIFQYYEEEERQRGNFPDRFSGHQFPNYSSELNVNALLLGDSALYLCASSSSTYDRTFKAFFGQGTRLTVV.

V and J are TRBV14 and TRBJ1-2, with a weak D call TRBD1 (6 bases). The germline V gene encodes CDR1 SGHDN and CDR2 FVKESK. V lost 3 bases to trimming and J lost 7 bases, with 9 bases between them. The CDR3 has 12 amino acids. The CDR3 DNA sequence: TGTGCCAGCAGCCACGCGGGGGCTGGCTACACCTTC. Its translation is CASSHAGAGYTF.

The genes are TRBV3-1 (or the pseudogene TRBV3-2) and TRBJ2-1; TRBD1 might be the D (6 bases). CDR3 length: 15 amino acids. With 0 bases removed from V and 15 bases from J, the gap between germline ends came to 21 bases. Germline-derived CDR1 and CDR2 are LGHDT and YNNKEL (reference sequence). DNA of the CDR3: TGTGCCAGCAGCCAAGATCCCGCAGGGGTCCTGTTTAGGTTCTTC. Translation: CASSQDPAGVLFRFF.

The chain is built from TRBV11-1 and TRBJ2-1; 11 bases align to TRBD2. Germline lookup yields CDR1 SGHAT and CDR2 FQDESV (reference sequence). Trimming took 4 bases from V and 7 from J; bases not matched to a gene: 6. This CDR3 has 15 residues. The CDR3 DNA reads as TGTGCCAGCAGCTATACTAGCGGGAGAGGTAATGAGCAGTTCTTC. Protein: CASSYTSGRGNEQFF.

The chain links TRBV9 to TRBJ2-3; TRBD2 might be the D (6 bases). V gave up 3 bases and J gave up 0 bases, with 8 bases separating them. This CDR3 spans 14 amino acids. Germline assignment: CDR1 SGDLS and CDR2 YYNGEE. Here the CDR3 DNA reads TGTGCCAGCAGCGCCCGGGGGAGCACAGATACGCAGTATTTT. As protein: CASSARGSTDTQYF.

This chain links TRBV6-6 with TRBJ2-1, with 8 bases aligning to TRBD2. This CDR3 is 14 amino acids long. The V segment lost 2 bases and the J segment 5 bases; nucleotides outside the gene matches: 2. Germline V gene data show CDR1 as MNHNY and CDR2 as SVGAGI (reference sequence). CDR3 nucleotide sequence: TGTGCCAGCAGTTACCTAGCGGGTGACAATGAGCAGTTCTTC. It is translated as CASSYLAGDNEQFF.

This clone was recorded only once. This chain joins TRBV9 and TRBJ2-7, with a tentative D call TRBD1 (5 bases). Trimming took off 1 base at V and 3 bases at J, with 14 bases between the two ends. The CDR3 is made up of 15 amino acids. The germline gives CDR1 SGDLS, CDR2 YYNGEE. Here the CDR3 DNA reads TGTGCCAGCAGCGTAAATGAACAGGCGGACTACGAGCAGTACTTC. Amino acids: CASSVNEQADYEQYF.

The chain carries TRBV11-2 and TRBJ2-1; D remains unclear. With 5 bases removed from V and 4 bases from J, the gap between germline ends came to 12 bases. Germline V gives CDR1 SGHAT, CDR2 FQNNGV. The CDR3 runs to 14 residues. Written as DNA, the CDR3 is TGTGCCAGCAGCGACATCGCGCATTACAATGAGCAGTTCTTC. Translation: CASSDIAHYNEQFF. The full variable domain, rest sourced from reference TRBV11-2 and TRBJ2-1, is EAGVAQSPRYKIIEKRQSVAFWCNPISGHATLYWYQQILGQGPKLLIQFQNNGVVDDSQLPKDRFSAERLKGVDSTLKIQPAKLEDSAVYLCASSDIAHYNEQFFGPGTRLTVL.

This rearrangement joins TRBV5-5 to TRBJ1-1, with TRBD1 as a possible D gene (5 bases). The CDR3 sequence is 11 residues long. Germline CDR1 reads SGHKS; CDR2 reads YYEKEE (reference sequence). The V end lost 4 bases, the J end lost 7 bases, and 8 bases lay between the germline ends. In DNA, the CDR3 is TGTGCCAGCAGCAGACAGATTGAAGCTTTCTTT. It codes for CASSRQIEAFF. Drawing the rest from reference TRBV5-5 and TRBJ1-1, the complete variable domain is DAGVTQSPTHLIKTRGQQVTLRCSPISGHKSVSWYQQVLGQGPQFIFQYYEKEERGRGNFPDRFSARQFPNYSSELNVNALLLGDSALYLCASSRQIEAFFGQGTRLTVV.

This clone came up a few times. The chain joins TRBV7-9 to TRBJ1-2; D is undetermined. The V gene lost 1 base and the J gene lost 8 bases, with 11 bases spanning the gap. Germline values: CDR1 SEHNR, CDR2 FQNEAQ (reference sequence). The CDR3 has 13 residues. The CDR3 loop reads CASSLGGREGYTF. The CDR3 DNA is TGTGCCAGCAGCTTAGGCGGCAGAGAGGGCTACACCTTC. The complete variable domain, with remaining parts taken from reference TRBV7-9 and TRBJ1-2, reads DTGVSQNPRHKITKRGQNVTFRCDPISEHNRLYWYRQTLGQGPEFLTYFQNEAQLEKSRLLSDRFSAERPKGSFSTLEIQRTEQGDSAMYLCASSLGGREGYTFGSGTRLTVV.

CDR3 region: CASSLVGAGLDEQYF. The CDR3 DNA reads as TGTGCCAGCAGCTTAGTGGGGGCCGGCTTAGACGAGCAGTACTTC. The V and J genes are TRBV11-2 and TRBJ2-7; a weak D match, TRBD1 (6 bases). The CDR3 consists of 15 residues. CDR1 and CDR2 (germline): SGHAT, FQNNGV. V lost 1 base, J lost 5 bases, and 15 bases lay in between.

DNA of the CDR3: TGTGCCAGCAGCCCCGATATAGGGAGGGTGAACACTGAAGCTTTCTTT. This gives the protein CASSPDIGRVNTEAFF. The chain employs TRBV11-2 and TRBJ1-1, with D unresolved. Germline V gives CDR1 SGHAT, CDR2 FQNNGV. Deletions cut 5 bases from V and 0 bases from J, with 16 bases between. The CDR3 length is 16 residues.

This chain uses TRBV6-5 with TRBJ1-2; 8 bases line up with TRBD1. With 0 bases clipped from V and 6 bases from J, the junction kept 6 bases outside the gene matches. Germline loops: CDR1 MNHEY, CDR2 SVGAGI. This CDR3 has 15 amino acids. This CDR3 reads CASSYSNRGLDGYTF. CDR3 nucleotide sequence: TGTGCCAGCAGTTACTCTAACAGGGGGTTGGATGGCTACACCTTC.

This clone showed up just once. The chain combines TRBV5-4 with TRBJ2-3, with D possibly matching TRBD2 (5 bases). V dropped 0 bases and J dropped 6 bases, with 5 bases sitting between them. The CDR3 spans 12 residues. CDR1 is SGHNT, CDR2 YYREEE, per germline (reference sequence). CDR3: CASSLAGDTQYF. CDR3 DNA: TGTGCCAGCAGCTTGGCGGGGGATACGCAGTATTTT.

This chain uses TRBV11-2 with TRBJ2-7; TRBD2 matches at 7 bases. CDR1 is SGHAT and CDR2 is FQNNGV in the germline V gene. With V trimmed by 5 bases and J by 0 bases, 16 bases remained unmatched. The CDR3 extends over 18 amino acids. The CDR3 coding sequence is TGTGCCAGCAGCGCCCGACCCACACTAGCGATTAGCTCCTACGAGCAGTACTTC. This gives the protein CASSARPTLAISSYEQYF.

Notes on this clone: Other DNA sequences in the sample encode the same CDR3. The CDR3 here is CASSGDTSTNEKLFF. Written as DNA, the CDR3 is TGTGCCAGCAGTGGGGACACCTCAACTAATGAAAAACTGTTTTTT. The rearrangement uses TRBV2 and TRBJ1-4; TRBD1 is a possible D gene (6 bases). Germline assignment: CDR1 SNHLY and CDR2 FYNNEI. With 4 bases removed from V and 0 bases from J, the gap between germline ends came to 9 bases. The CDR3 length is 15 residues.

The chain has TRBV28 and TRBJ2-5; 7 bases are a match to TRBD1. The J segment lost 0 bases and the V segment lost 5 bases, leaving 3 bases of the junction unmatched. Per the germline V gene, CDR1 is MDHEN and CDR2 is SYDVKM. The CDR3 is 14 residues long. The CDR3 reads CASSPGTDQETQYF. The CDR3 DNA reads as TGTGCCAGCAGTCCCGGGACAGACCAAGAGACCCAGTACTTC.

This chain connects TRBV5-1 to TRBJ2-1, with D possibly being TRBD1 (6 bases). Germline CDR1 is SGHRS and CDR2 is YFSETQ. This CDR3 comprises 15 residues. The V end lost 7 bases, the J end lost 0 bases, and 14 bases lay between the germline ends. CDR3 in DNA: TGCGCCAGCTCCGAGGGGGACCTCTCCTACAATGAGCAGTTCTTC. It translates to CASSEGDLSYNEQFF.

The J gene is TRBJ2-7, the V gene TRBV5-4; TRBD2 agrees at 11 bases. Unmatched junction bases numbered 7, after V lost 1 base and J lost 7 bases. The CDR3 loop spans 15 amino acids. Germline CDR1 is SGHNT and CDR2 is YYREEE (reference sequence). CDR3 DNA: TGTGCCAGCAGCTTGTTTTCTAGCGGGAGGTATGAGCAGTACTTC. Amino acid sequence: CASSLFSSGRYEQYF.

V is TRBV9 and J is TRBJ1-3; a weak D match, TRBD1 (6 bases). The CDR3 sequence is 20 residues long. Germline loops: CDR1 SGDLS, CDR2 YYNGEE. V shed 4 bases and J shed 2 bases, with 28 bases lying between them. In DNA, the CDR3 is TGTGCCAGCAGCCTAGGACCCAACTCCAAATGGGGGGGCGCTGGAAACACCATATATTTT. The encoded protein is CASSLGPNSKWGGAGNTIYF.

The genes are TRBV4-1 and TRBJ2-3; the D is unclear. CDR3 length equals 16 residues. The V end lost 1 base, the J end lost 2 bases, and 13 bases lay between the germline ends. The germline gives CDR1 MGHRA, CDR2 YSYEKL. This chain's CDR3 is CASSQVDWSTTDTQYF. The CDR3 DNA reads TGCGCCAGCAGCCAAGTGGATTGGAGTACCACAGATACGCAGTATTTT.

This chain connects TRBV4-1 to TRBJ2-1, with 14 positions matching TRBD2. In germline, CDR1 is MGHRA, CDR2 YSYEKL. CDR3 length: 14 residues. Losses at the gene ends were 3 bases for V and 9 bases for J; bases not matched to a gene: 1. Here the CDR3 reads CASSQGTSGSEQFF. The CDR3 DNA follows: TGCGCCAGCAGCCAGGGGACTAGCGGGAGTGAGCAGTTCTTC.

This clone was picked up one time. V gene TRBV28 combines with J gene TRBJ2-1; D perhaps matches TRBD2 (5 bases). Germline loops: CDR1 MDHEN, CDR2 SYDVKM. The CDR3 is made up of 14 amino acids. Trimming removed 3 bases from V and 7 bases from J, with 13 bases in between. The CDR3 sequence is CASSFIGRLNEQFF. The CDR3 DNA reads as TGTGCCAGCAGTTTCATAGGGAGATTGAATGAGCAGTTCTTC.

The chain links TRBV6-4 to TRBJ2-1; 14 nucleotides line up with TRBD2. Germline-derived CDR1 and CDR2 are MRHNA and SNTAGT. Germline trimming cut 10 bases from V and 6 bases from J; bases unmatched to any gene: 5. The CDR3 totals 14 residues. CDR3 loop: CATSGLAGVNEQFF. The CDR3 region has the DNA TGTGCCACCTCGGGACTAGCGGGAGTCAATGAGCAGTTCTTC.

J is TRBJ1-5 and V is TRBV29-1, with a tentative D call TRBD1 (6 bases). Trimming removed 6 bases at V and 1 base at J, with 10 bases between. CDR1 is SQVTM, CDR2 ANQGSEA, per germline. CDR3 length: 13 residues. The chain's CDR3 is CSVRTESNQPQHF. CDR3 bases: TGCAGCGTGAGGACAGAGAGCAATCAGCCCCAGCATTTT.

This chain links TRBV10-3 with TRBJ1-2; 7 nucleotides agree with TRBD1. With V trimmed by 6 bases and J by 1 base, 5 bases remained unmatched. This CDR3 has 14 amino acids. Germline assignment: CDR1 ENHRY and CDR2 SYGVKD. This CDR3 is CAIRPGQINYGYTF. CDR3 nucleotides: TGTGCCATCAGACCGGGACAGATTAACTATGGCTACACCTTC.

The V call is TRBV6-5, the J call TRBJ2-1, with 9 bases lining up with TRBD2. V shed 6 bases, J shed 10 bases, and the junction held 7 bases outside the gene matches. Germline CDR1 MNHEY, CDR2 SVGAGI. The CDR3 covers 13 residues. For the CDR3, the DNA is TGTGCCAGCAGAGCGGGGGGTAGGAGGGAGCAGTTCTTC. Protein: CASRAGGRREQFF.

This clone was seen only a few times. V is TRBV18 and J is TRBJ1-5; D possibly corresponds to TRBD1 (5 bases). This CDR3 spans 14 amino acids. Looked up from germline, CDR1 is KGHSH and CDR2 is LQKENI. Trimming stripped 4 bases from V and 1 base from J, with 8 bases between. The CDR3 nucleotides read TGTGCCAGCTCACAGGGGCACAGCAATCAGCCCCAGCATTTT. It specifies CASSQGHSNQPQHF.

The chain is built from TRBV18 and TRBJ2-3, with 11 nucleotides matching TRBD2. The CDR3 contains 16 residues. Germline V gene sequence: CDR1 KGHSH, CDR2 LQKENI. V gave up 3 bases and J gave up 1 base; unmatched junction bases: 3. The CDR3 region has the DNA TGTGCCAGCTCACCCCAACTAGCGGGAGGCACAGATACGCAGTATTTT. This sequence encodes CASSPQLAGGTDTQYF.